These T cell receptor beta chains were read from a single sample in a study of T cell repertoires in aging, cancer and after chemotherapy. TCRdb fed the multiplex PCR reads into MiXCR, producing one record per CDR3 protein. The sample records roughly 2,000 distinct CDR3 sequences, about 26% being singletons. The sequenced sample was blood. All receptors derive from a human donor with a solid tumor. Each CDR3 is given with its conserved first and last residue. The order of the fields is D gene, V gene, J gene, clone size, CDR3 protein, CDR3 DNA. The D gene is left open where the match is weak. Where a row states a size, it is once, few, many or the class of an expanded clone; other rows omit it.

-	TRBV18	TRBJ1-6	-	CASSTGNSPLHF	TGTGCCAGCTCAACGGGAAATTCACCCCTCCACTTT
-	TRBV19	TRBJ1-1	few	CASSTPQGGNTEAFF	TGTGCCAGTAGTACCCCACAGGGAGGGAACACTGAAGCTTTCTTT
-	TRBV5-6	TRBJ2-7	-	CASSVDSNYEQYF	TGTGCCAGCAGTGTGGACAGTAACTACGAGCAGTACTTC
-	TRBV27	TRBJ1-1	few	CASSLYPPTEVGMPEAFF	TGTGCCAGCAGTTTATACCCTCCGACGGAGGTCGGAATGCCTGAAGCTTTCTTT
-	TRBV29-1	TRBJ2-2	medium-sized	CSVQGQNTGELFF	TGCAGCGTCCAGGGACAGAACACCGGGGAGCTGTTTTTT
-	TRBV6-6	TRBJ2-2	few	CASSYSIRDYTGELFF	TGTGCCAGCAGTTACTCGATTCGGGACTACACCGGGGAGCTGTTTTTT
-	TRBV29-1	TRBJ2-3	-	CSVDGTTDTQYF	TGCAGCGTTGATGGAACCACAGATACGCAGTATTTT
-	TRBV5-6	TRBJ2-7	-	CASSLRPGPYEQYF	TGTGCCAGCAGCTTGCGGCCAGGGCCCTACGAGCAGTACTTC
-	TRBV27	TRBJ2-5	-	CASNSGTVGATQYF	TGTGCCAGCAATTCCGGGACGGTCGGCGCGACCCAGTACTTC
-	TRBV9	TRBJ2-2	-	CASSAGLRVENTGELFF	TGTGCCAGCAGCGCAGGCCTACGGGTAGAGAACACCGGGGAGCTGTTTTTT
-	TRBV20-1	TRBJ1-2	-	CSARVLDTTNYGYTF	TGCAGTGCTAGAGTTTTGGACACAACTAACTATGGCTACACCTTC
TRBD2	TRBV5-1	TRBJ2-3	-	CASSYVTSGRDTQYF	TGCGCCAGCAGCTACGTGACTAGCGGGAGAGATACGCAGTATTTT
-	TRBV5-4	TRBJ1-1	-	CASSLVRSDTEAFF	TGTGCCAGCAGCTTGGTAAGATCGGACACTGAAGCTTTCTTT
-	TRBV7-2	TRBJ1-1	-	CASSPGHANTEAFF	TGTGCCAGCAGTCCGGGACACGCCAACACTGAAGCTTTCTTT
-	TRBV21-1	TRBJ2-5	-	CASSNSPGCLKETQYF	TGTGCCAGCAGTAATTCCCCAGGGTGCCTAAAAGAGACCCAGTACTTC
-	TRBV5-6	TRBJ1-3	-	CASSRGHGSGNTIYF	TGTGCCAGCAGCCGGGGGCATGGGTCTGGAAACACCATATATTTT
-	TRBV12-3/TRBV12-4	TRBJ2-3	-	CASSYGAPETQYF	TGTGCCAGCAGCTACGGGGCACCCGAAACGCAGTATTTT
-	TRBV12-3/TRBV12-4	TRBJ1-1	few	CASNLRGGVGNTEAFF	TGTGCCAGCAATCTTAGAGGGGGGGTAGGGAACACTGAAGCTTTCTTT
-	TRBV29-1	TRBJ1-2	-	CSVEELRNGYTF	TGCAGCGTTGAAGAATTGAGGAATGGCTACACCTTC
-	TRBV5-6	TRBJ2-2	-	CASSLRWRHYFTGELFF	TGTGCCAGCAGCTTGCGGTGGCGACACTATTTCACCGGGGAGCTGTTTTTT
-	TRBV6-1	TRBJ1-6	medium-sized	CASRREGSYNSPLHF	TGTGCCAGCCGAAGAGAGGGGTCCTATAATTCACCCCTCCACTTT
-	TRBV5-1	TRBJ1-1	-	CASSLQAKDTEAFF	TGCGCCAGCAGCTTACAGGCGAAGGACACTGAAGCTTTCTTT
-	TRBV27	TRBJ2-7	-	CASSYRAYSYEQYF	TGTGCCAGCAGTTACAGGGCCTATTCCTACGAGCAGTACTTC
-	TRBV5-1	TRBJ1-1	few	CASSLGGAGILAEAFF	TGCGCCAGCAGCTTGGGGGGTGCGGGGATCTTGGCTGAAGCTTTCTTT
TRBD2	TRBV27	TRBJ2-7	medium-sized	CASSLGGTYEQYF	TGTGCCAGCAGTTTGGGGGGGACCTACGAGCAGTACTTC
-	TRBV6-5	TRBJ2-7	medium-sized	CASSYSSSIGIHEQYF	TGTGCCAGCAGTTACTCGAGTTCGATCGGAATCCACGAGCAGTACTTC
TRBD2	TRBV7-2	TRBJ2-2	-	CASSSLAGGTGELFF	TGTGCCAGCAGCTCTCTAGCGGGAGGGACCGGGGAGCTGTTTTTT
-	TRBV12-3/TRBV12-4	TRBJ1-2	-	CASSLGTVSYGYTF	TGTGCCAGCAGTTTAGGGACAGTTAGTTATGGCTACACCTTC
TRBD1	TRBV7-2	TRBJ1-4	-	CASSRRQGEKLFF	TGTGCCAGCAGCCGACGACAGGGAGAAAAACTGTTTTTT
TRBD2	TRBV6-6	TRBJ2-5	-	CASKSSGPQETQYF	TGTGCCAGCAAGTCTAGCGGGCCTCAAGAGACCCAGTACTTC
TRBD2	TRBV19	TRBJ2-1	few	CASSLGLAGGPNEQFF	TGTGCCAGTAGTTTGGGACTAGCGGGAGGGCCGAATGAGCAGTTCTTC
-	TRBV5-4	TRBJ2-2	-	CASSLDSANTGELFF	TGTGCCAGCAGCTTGGACAGCGCGAACACCGGGGAGCTGTTTTTT
TRBD2	TRBV15	TRBJ2-3	-	CATSSPGLAGADTQYF	TGTGCCACCAGCAGTCCCGGACTAGCGGGAGCAGATACGCAGTATTTT
-	TRBV19	TRBJ1-1	few	CASSIDGLNTEAFF	TGTGCCAGTAGTATAGACGGACTAAACACTGAAGCTTTCTTT
TRBD2	TRBV12-3/TRBV12-4	TRBJ2-5	-	CASRTSGGSQETQYF	TGTGCCAGCAGGACTAGCGGGGGGAGCCAAGAGACCCAGTACTTC
-	TRBV19	TRBJ1-2	large	CASSIQAGHYGYTF	TGTGCCAGTAGTATTCAGGCAGGCCACTATGGCTACACCTTC
-	TRBV6-5	TRBJ1-1	large	CASSWSTSAEAFF	TGTGCCAGCAGCTGGTCCACGAGCGCTGAAGCTTTCTTT
TRBD2	TRBV7-6	TRBJ2-7	-	CASSSSGRGDYEQYF	TGTGCCAGCAGCTCTAGCGGGAGAGGGGACTACGAGCAGTACTTC
-	TRBV5-4	TRBJ1-1	-	CASSLGSTGNTEAFF	TGTGCCAGCAGCTTGGGAAGTACAGGGAACACTGAAGCTTTCTTT
-	TRBV5-1	TRBJ2-7	-	CASSLANPYYEQYF	TGCGCCAGCAGCTTGGCCAATCCGTATTACGAGCAGTACTTC
TRBD1	TRBV27	TRBJ1-2	-	CASSLRRQGAWYGYTF	TGTGCCAGCAGTTTACGCAGACAGGGGGCTTGGTATGGCTACACCTTC
-	TRBV27	TRBJ2-2	few	CASSYLRGANTGELFF	TGTGCCAGCAGCTACCTACGAGGCGCGAACACCGGGGAGCTGTTTTTT
TRBD1	TRBV5-4	TRBJ1-4	-	CASSSTGEDEKLFF	TGTGCCAGCAGCTCGACAGGGGAAGATGAAAAACTGTTTTTT